This T cell receptor (beta chain) derives from a study of shared clonotypes between healthy human individuals. CDR1 and CDR2 (germline): MNHEY, SMNVEV (reference sequence). CDR3 size: 14 residues. V lost 8 bases and J lost 4; bases outside the gene matches: 7. As for this clone: What it binds is not known.

The CD4+ fraction was divided into a CD45RA+ naive subset and a CD45RA-negative memory subset. The material for each subset, its genomic DNA, was split evenly across several immunoSEQ plates. The sorted-subset replicate PCRs were given around 200 ng DNA, which is 25,000 to 35,000 T cell genomes. TCRdb's table, derived via immunoSEQ multiplex PCR, lists solely in-frame clones and lacks some. Of hundreds of thousands of clones listed, more than 70% are singletons. Findings of the study overall: Roughly 5.3% of naive CD4 clonotypes were common to a handful of donors.

The chain carries TRBV27 and TRBJ2-2, with 7 bases lining up with TRBD1. The TCR comes from a woman aged 25 to 45 in good health. The specimen was memory CD4+ T cells sorted from blood. The sample's subset: CD45RA-negative fraction. Here the CDR3 reads CASPDRVSTGELFF. CDR3 bases: TGTGCCAGCCCCGACAGGGTTAGCACCGGGGAGCTGTTTTTT.